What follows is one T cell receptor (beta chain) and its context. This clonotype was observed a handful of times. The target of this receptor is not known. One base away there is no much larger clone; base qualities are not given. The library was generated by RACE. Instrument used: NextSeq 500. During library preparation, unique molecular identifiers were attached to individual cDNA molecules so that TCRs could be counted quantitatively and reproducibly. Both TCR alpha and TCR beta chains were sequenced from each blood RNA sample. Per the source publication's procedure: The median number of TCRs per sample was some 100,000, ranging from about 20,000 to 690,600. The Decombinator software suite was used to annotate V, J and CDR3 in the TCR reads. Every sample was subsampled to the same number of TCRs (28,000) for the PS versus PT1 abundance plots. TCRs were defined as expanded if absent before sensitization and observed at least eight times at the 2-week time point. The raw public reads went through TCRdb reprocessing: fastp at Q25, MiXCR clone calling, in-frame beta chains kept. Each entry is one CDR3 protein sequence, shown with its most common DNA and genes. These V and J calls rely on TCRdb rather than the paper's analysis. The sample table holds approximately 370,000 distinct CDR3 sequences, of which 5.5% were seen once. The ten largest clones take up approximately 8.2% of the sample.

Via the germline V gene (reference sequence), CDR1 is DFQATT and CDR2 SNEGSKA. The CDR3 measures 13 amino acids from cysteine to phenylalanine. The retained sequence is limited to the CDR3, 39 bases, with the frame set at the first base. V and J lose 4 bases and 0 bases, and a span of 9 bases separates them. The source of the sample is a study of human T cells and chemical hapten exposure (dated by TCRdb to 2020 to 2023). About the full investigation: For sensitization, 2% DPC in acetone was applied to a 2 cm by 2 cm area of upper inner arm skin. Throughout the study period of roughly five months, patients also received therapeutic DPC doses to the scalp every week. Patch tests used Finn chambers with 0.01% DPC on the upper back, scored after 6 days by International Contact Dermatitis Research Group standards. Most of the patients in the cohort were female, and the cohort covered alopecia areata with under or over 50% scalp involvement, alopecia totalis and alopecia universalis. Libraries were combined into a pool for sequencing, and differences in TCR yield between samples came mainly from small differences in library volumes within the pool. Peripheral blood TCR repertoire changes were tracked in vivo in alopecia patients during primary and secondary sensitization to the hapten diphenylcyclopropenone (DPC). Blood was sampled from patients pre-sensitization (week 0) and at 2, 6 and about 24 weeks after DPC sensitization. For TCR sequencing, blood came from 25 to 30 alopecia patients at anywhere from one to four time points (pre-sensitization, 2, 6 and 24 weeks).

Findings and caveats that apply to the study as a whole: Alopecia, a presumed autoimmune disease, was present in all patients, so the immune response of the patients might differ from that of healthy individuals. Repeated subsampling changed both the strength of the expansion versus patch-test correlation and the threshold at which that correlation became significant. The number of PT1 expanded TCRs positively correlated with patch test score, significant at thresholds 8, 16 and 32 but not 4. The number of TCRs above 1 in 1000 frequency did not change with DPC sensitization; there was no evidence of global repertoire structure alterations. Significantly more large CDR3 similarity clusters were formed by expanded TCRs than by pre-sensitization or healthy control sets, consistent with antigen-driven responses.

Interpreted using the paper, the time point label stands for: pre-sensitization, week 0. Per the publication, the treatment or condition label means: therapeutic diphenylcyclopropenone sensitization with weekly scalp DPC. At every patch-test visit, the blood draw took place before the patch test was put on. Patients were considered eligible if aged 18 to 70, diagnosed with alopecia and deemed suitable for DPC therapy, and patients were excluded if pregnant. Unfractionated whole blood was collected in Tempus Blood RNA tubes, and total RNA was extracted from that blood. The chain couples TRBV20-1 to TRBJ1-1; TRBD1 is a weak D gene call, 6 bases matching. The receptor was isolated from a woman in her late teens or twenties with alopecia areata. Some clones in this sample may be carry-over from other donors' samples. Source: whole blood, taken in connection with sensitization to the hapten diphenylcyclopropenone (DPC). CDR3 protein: CSATRQVNTEAFF. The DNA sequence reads TGCAGTGCTACCCGACAGGTGAACACTGAAGCTTTCTTT.